These T cell receptor beta chains were read from a single sample in a study of cytomegalovirus exposure and HLA in healthy donors. TCRdb keeps only in-frame clones here, not all; method: immunoSEQ multiplex PCR. The clone table shows about 74,000 clones, with the ten largest holding 7.5% to 8%. Sequenced: PBMCs. The source is a female donor in good health and CMV-seropositive. The CDR3 runs from the conserved cysteine through the conserved F or W. The order of the fields is D gene, V gene, J gene, CDR3 protein, CDR3 DNA. A D gene is named only where the DNA matches it firmly.

D: NA; V: TRBV6-1; J: TRBJ1-3; CDR3: CASSESVNTIYF; DNA: TGTGCCAGCAGTGAATCCGTAAACACCATATATTTT
D: TRBD1; V: TRBV7-8; J: TRBJ2-5; CDR3: CASSLDRGQETQYF; DNA: TGTGCCAGCAGCTTAGACAGGGGTCAAGAGACCCAGTACTTC
D: TRBD1; V: TRBV30; J: TRBJ1-4; CDR3: CAWIDRGAPRKLFF; DNA: TGTGCCTGGATAGACAGGGGCGCCCCGAGGAAACTGTTTTTT
D: TRBD2; V: TRBV5-6; J: TRBJ2-2; CDR3: CASSSDTSGGSTGELFF; DNA: TGTGCCAGCAGCTCCGACACTAGCGGGGGGAGCACCGGGGAGCTGTTTTTT
D: NA; V: TRBV9; J: TRBJ2-5; CDR3: CASSVDGQGRETQYF; DNA: TGTGCCAGCAGCGTAGATGGCCAAGGGAGGGAGACCCAGTACTTC
D: TRBD1; V: TRBV27; J: TRBJ1-1; CDR3: CASTYVGTGGTEAFF; DNA: TGTGCCAGCACCTATGTCGGGACAGGGGGAACTGAAGCTTTCTTT
D: TRBD2; V: TRBV28; J: TRBJ2-7; CDR3: CASRSPLAPEQYF; DNA: TGTGCCAGCCGTTCCCCACTAGCGCCCGAGCAGTACTTC
D: TRBD2; V: TRBV30; J: TRBJ2-1; CDR3: CAWSVGGEQFF; DNA: TGTGCCTGGAGTGTGGGGGGGGAGCAGTTCTTC
D: NA; V: TRBV7-9; J: TRBJ2-1; CDR3: CASSLGRPVLRNEQFF; DNA: TGTGCCAGCAGCTTAGGTCGACCGGTCCTGAGGAATGAGCAGTTCTTC
D: TRBD1; V: TRBV7-2; J: TRBJ2-5; CDR3: CASSSTGIQETQYF; DNA: TGTGCCAGCAGCTCGACAGGGATTCAAGAGACCCAGTACTTC
D: NA; V: TRBV27; J: TRBJ2-1; CDR3: CASSPRFHNEQFF; DNA: TGTGCCAGCAGTCCCCGGTTCCACAATGAGCAGTTCTTC
D: NA; V: TRBV5-3; J: TRBJ1-2; CDR3: CARSFRGGYTF; DNA: TGTGCCAGAAGCTTCAGGGGCGGCTACACCTTC
D: TRBD1; V: TRBV7-6; J: TRBJ2-7; CDR3: CASSRTGGYEQYF; DNA: TGTGCCAGCAGCCGGACAGGGGGCTACGAGCAGTACTTC
D: NA; V: TRBV18; J: TRBJ2-3; CDR3: CASSPLRISTDTQYF; DNA: TGTGCCAGCTCACCCCTAAGAATTAGCACAGATACGCAGTATTTT
D: NA; V: TRBV2; J: TRBJ1-1; CDR3: CASERGLNTEAFF; DNA: TGTGCCAGCGAGCGGGGGTTGAACACTGAAGCTTTCTTT
D: NA; V: TRBV6-5; J: TRBJ2-5; CDR3: CASSAGTRRTETQYF; DNA: TGTGCCAGCAGTGCGGGGACTCGCCGGACAGAGACCCAGTACTTC
D: NA; V: TRBV4-3; J: TRBJ1-4; CDR3: CASSQDWGGSNEKLFF; DNA: TGCGCCAGCAGCCAAGATTGGGGGGGCTCTAATGAAAAACTGTTTTTT
D: TRBD1; V: TRBV19; J: TRBJ1-4; CDR3: CASHGGGGGQGYEKLFF; DNA: TGTGCCAGTCACGGAGGAGGTGGGGGACAGGGTTATGAAAAACTGTTTTTT
D: NA; V: TRBV14; J: TRBJ2-5; CDR3: CASSPGLNQETQYF; DNA: TGTGCCAGCAGCCCAGGGCTTAACCAAGAGACCCAGTACTTC
D: TRBD1; V: TRBV5-4; J: TRBJ1-2; CDR3: CASSLAGQGASGYTF; DNA: TGTGCCAGCAGCTTGGCCGGACAGGGGGCATCTGGCTACACCTTC
D: NA; V: TRBV21-1; J: TRBJ1-1; CDR3: CASSKVGGHTEAFF; DNA: TGTGCCAGCAGCAAAGTGGGGGGACACACTGAAGCTTTCTTT
D: NA; V: TRBV27; J: TRBJ1-5; CDR3: CASSTVSYSNQPQHF; DNA: TGTGCCAGCAGTACAGTCTCTTATAGCAATCAGCCCCAGCATTTT
D: TRBD2; V: TRBV7-9; J: TRBJ2-3; CDR3: CASVAGGPDTQYF; DNA: TGTGCCAGCGTGGCGGGAGGGCCAGATACGCAGTATTTT
D: TRBD1; V: TRBV14; J: TRBJ1-3; CDR3: CASSYQTGTGNTIYF; DNA: TGTGCCAGCAGCTACCAGACAGGGACTGGAAACACCATATATTTT
D: NA; V: TRBV7-9; J: TRBJ1-1; CDR3: CASSFRENTEAFF; DNA: TGTGCCAGCAGCTTCAGGGAGAACACTGAAGCTTTCTTT
D: NA; V: TRBV19; J: TRBJ1-5; CDR3: CASRAGKNQPQHF; DNA: TGTGCCAGTAGGGCGGGAAAAAATCAGCCCCAGCATTTT
D: TRBD1; V: TRBV11-2; J: TRBJ2-7; CDR3: CASSLVGQANEQYF; DNA: TGTGCCAGCAGCTTAGTGGGACAGGCTAACGAGCAGTACTTC
D: TRBD2; V: TRBV5-1; J: TRBJ2-7; CDR3: CASSLSVSGLANSYEQYF; DNA: TGCGCCAGCAGCTTGTCAGTTTCTGGACTAGCGAACAGTTACGAGCAGTACTTC